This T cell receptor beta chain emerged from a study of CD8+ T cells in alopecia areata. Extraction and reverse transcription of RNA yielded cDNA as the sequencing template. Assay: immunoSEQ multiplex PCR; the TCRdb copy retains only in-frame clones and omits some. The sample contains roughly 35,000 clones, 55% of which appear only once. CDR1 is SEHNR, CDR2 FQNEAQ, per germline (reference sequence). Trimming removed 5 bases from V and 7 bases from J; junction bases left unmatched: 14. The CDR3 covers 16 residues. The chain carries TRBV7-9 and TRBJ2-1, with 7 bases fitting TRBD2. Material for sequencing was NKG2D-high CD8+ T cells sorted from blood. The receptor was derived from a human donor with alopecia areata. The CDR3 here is CASSPPGGRLENEQFF. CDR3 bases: TGTGCCAGCAGCCCGCCAGGCGGGAGATTAGAAAATGAGCAGTTCTTC.